This T cell receptor (beta chain) was sequenced during a study of control samples from healthy donors and cancer patients. The junction had 12 bases not matched to a gene; V was cut back by 5 bases and J by 8 bases. CDR1 and CDR2 (germline): SEHNR, FQNEAQ (reference sequence). The CDR3 length is 16 residues. Produced via immunoSEQ multiplex PCR; TCRdb's table is partial and in-frame only. The repertoire table contains around 190,000 clones. Sequenced sample: blood. The sequence was collected from a woman in her twenties or thirties in good health. The J gene is TRBJ1-6, the V gene TRBV7-9, with 7 nucleotides matching TRBD1. CDR3 protein: CASSPPTGILYSPLHF. CDR3 sequence (DNA): TGTGCCAGCAGCCCGCCGACAGGGATATTGTATTCACCCCTCCACTTT.